This T cell receptor beta chain was captured by sequencing in a study of cytomegalovirus exposure and HLA in healthy donors. With 60 Vbeta and 13 Jbeta primers, the PCR was carried out. Some clones are missing from TCRdb's copy, which holds only in-frame ones; the method was immunoSEQ multiplex PCR. The sample includes 150,000 to 200,000 clones, roughly 70% of them seen just once. CDR3 length equals 18 residues. Germline CDR1 is SGHTA and CDR2 is FQGNSA. Trimming removed 2 bases at V and 0 bases at J, with 17 bases between. The sample consisted of PBMCs. The source of this sequence is a man aged 40-49 years in good health and CMV-seropositive. The genes are TRBV7-2 and TRBJ1-5; a weak D match, TRBD1 (5 bases). CDR3 bases: TGTGCCAGCAGCTTACTCTCCGGGGGGACCCATAGCAATCAGCCCCAGCATTTT. Protein sequence: CASSLLSGGTHSNQPQHF. Drawing the rest from reference TRBV7-2 and TRBJ1-5, the complete variable domain is GAGVSQSPSNKVTEKGKDVELRCDPISGHTALYWYRQSLGQGLEFLIYFQGNSAPDKSGLPSDRFSAERTGGSVSTLTIQRTQQEDSAVYLCASSLLSGGTHSNQPQHFGDGTRLSIL.